This T cell receptor (beta chain) was documented in a study of shared clonotypes between healthy human individuals. Germline trimming cut 1 base from V and 0 bases from J; bases unmatched to any gene: 0. From germline, CDR1 is SGHKS and CDR2 YYEKEE (reference sequence). This CDR3 spans 16 amino acids. The study, taken as a whole, reports: Clonotypes shared by all four sorted-subset donors had higher generation probabilities than non-shared clonotypes.

Sequencing was performed with immunoSEQ multiplex PCR; in TCRdb, only in-frame clones are kept and a portion is missing. The repertoire has a few hundred thousand clones, less than 98% of them found once; the top ten carry approximately 0.057%. Comment on this clone: The antigen is not known.

Specimen: naive CD4+ T cells sorted from blood. This sample's subset: CD45RA+ positively selected. The origin of this receptor is a woman aged 30 to 39 in good health. The chain has TRBV5-5 and TRBJ2-2; TRBD2 matches 10 bases. The CDR3 DNA is TGTGCCAGCAGCTTGACTAGCGGGACGAACACCGGGGAGCTGTTTTTT. It is translated as CASSLTSGTNTGELFF.